This T cell receptor beta chain was captured by sequencing in a study of control samples from healthy donors and cancer patients. The ends lost 5 bases at V and 5 bases at J; junction bases unmatched: 8. Germline V gives CDR1 MDHEN, CDR2 SYDVKM. The CDR3 is made up of 16 amino acids. Method: immunoSEQ multiplex PCR; TCRdb's copy keeps in-frame clones and lacks some. The table includes more than 150,000 clones, about 94% detected once. The rearrangement joins TRBV28 to TRBJ1-5; 11 bases match TRBD1. This sequence was found in a man aged 45-65 years in good health. The sample consisted of blood. The CDR3 loop is CASSRRTGGGYQPQHF. CDR3 in DNA: TGTGCCAGCAGTAGGAGGACAGGGGGCGGCTATCAGCCCCAGCATTTT.